The 3 T cell receptor beta chains reported below all come from one sample, sequenced in a study of CD8 T cells in ankylosing spondylitis. General study results and limits: Seemingly distinctive of ankylosing spondylitis blood was a TCR beta motif formed by eight highly homologous variants.

Their target antigens are unknown. TCRdb reanalysed the 5' RACE reads using MiXCR and keeps one entry per CDR3 protein. The table shows about 700,000 distinct CDR3 sequences, with around 20% occurring only once. Sequencing was performed on blood, either unsorted or a sorted T cell fraction (not recorded which). These receptors were collected from a male donor with ankylosing spondylitis.

This clonotype was observed at least ten times. The V and J genes are TRBV5-6 and TRBJ1-5; D may be TRBD1 (5 bases). The CDR3 contains 12 residues. In germline, CDR1 is SGHDT, CDR2 YYEEEE. V was shortened by 0 bases and J by 9 bases, with 7 bases between the two germline ends. The CDR3 sequence: CASSLGGLPQHF. Written as DNA, the CDR3 is TGTGCCAGCAGCTTGGGGGGCTTGCCCCAGCATTTT.

This clonotype has only a few counts. The chain uses TRBV5-1 and TRBJ2-1; TRBD2 agrees at 7 bases. With V trimmed by 3 bases and J by 5 bases, 11 bases remained unmatched. Germline V CDR1 and CDR2: SGHRS, YFSETQ. The CDR3 totals 16 residues. The CDR3 protein is CASSSRLAETNNEQFF. The CDR3 DNA follows: TGCGCCAGCAGCTCAAGACTAGCTGAAACTAACAATGAGCAGTTCTTC.

This clonotype was seen just once. J is TRBJ2-5 and V is TRBV4-2, with D possibly TRBD2 on 6 matching bases. The CDR3 totals 14 residues. V dropped 0 bases and J dropped 4 bases, with 9 bases sitting between them. Germline V gene sequence: CDR1 LGHNA, CDR2 YNFKEQ. The CDR3 is CASSQEGGSETQYF. Written as DNA, the CDR3 is TGTGCCAGCAGCCAAGAGGGGGGATCAGAGACCCAGTACTTC.